These 31 T cell receptor beta chains share one sample of origin, sequenced in a study of T cells in Graves' hyperthyroidism and ophthalmopathy. Amplification of TCR beta CDR3 regions was performed using RNA transcripts as template. HTBI primers were the set used in a first-round RT-PCR of the TCR CDR3. Using its own MiXCR run on the multiplex PCR reads, TCRdb lists one record per CDR3 protein. The table lists 360,000 or so distinct CDR3 sequences, 15% to 20% of them singletons. Sequencing used blood. These receptors originate from a woman in her thirties or forties with Graves' ophthalmopathy.

This clonotype has at least ten counts. The chain has TRBV28 and TRBJ2-2; TRBD2 agrees at 9 bases. Looked up from germline, CDR1 is MDHEN and CDR2 is SYDVKM. V lost 4 bases, J lost 3 bases, and 6 bases stayed unmatched. This CDR3 comprises 16 residues. For the CDR3, the DNA is TGTGCCAGCAGTTACACAACTAGCGGGTACACCGGGGAGCTGTTTTTT. It encodes CASSYTTSGYTGELFF.

This clonotype has a count of ten or more. V is TRBV2 and J is TRBJ2-3, with 11 bases that match TRBD2. Per the germline V gene, CDR1 is SNHLY and CDR2 is FYNNEI. CDR3 length equals 14 residues. The V and J ends lost 10 bases and 6 bases, in that order; junction bases with no gene match: 9. The CDR3 DNA follows: TGTGCCACCAAACTAGCGGGAGTAGGTGATACGCAGTATTTT. Translating gives CATKLAGVGDTQYF. The entire variable domain, with the rest obtained from reference TRBV2 and TRBJ2-3, is as follows: EPEVTQTPSHQVTQMGQEVILRCVPISNHLYFYWYRQILGQKVEFLVSFYNNEISEKSEIFDDQFSVERPDGSNFTLKIRSTKLEDSAMYFCATKLAGVGDTQYFGPGTRLTVL.

The chain carries TRBV7-2 and TRBJ1-1; possibly TRBD1 for D (5 bases). Germline-derived CDR1 and CDR2 are SGHTA and FQGNSA. V was clipped by 2 bases and J by 5 bases, with 12 bases between them. The CDR3 is 14 residues long. CDR3 sequence reads: CASSLRQGGTEAFF. The CDR3 bases are TGTGCCAGCAGCTTAAGGCAGGGAGGTACTGAAGCTTTCTTT.

This clonotype showed up many times. The chain recombines TRBV12-3 or TRBV12-4 with TRBJ1-2, with 11 bases fitting TRBD1. The CDR3 consists of 18 residues. V lost 3 bases and J lost 1; bases outside the gene matches: 10. In nucleotides, the CDR3 is TGTGCCAGCAGTTTCGCTCTCCGGGACAGGGGGTTTAACTATGGCTACACCTTC. It specifies CASSFALRDRGFNYGYTF.

This clonotype showed up many times. The chain uses TRBV7-2 and TRBJ2-2; no definite D call. Germline V CDR1 and CDR2: SGHTA, FQGNSA. The germline V and J ends were trimmed by 0 bases and 6 bases, with 8 bases remaining between them. The CDR3 sequence is 14 residues long. The chain's CDR3 is CASSLAGPAGELFF. CDR3 sequence (DNA): TGTGCCAGCAGCTTAGCCGGGCCCGCCGGGGAGCTGTTTTTT.

In this sample, this clonotype turned up many times. The V and J genes are TRBV28 and TRBJ1-2; no definite D call. From germline, CDR1 is MDHEN and CDR2 SYDVKM. CDR3 length: 15 residues. Between the trimmed V and J ends, which lost 2 bases and 4 bases, there was a span of 14 bases. CDR3 in DNA: TGTGCCAGCAGTTTACCCCCCGCACAGAGCTATGGCTACACCTTC. Residues: CASSLPPAQSYGYTF.

This clonotype showed up many times. The chain recombines TRBV7-9 with TRBJ2-7, with no clear D. CDR1 is SEHNR and CDR2 is FQNEAQ in the germline V gene (reference sequence). Trimming removed 1 base from V and 0 bases from J, with 7 bases in between. The CDR3 has 14 residues. The CDR3 spells CASSLDYSSYEQYF. CDR3 nucleotides: TGTGCCAGCAGCTTAGATTACAGCTCCTACGAGCAGTACTTC. Based on the CDR3 plus reference TRBV7-9 and TRBJ2-7, the full variable domain is DTGVSQNPRHKITKRGQNVTFRCDPISEHNRLYWYRQTLGQGPEFLTYFQNEAQLEKSRLLSDRFSAERPKGSFSTLEIQRTEQGDSAMYLCASSLDYSSYEQYFGPGTRLTVT.

This clonotype was counted ten times or more. The V call is TRBV12-3 or TRBV12-4, the J call TRBJ2-5; a possible D gene is TRBD1 (6 bases). The V and J ends lost 5 bases and 1 base respectively, with 14 bases between them. The CDR3 has 15 amino acids. The CDR3 reads CASSIGQTIQETQYF. Written as DNA, the CDR3 is TGTGCCAGCAGTATCGGACAGACAATCCAAGAGACCCAGTACTTC.

The chain recombines TRBV7-2 with TRBJ2-7, with 8 bases aligning to TRBD2. The V gene's germline CDR1 is SGHTA and CDR2 FQGNSA. V lost 2 bases and J lost 6; bases outside the gene matches: 3. The CDR3 sequence is 13 residues long. CDR3 loop: CASSLQAGAEQYF. CDR3 DNA sequence: TGTGCCAGCAGCTTACAAGCGGGAGCCGAGCAGTACTTC.

This clonotype has at least ten counts. The rearrangement links TRBV27 to TRBJ1-1; 7 bases match TRBD1. Germline V gene sequence: CDR1 MNHEY, CDR2 SMNVEV (reference sequence). J was trimmed by 9 bases and V by 7 bases; bases with no gene match: 8. The CDR3 spans 12 residues. CDR3 sequence reads: CASTPRQGKAFF. CDR3 coding DNA: TGTGCCAGCACCCCTCGACAGGGTAAAGCTTTCTTT.

This clonotype has ten or more counts. The genes are TRBV12-3 or TRBV12-4 and TRBJ2-2, with 7 bases fitting TRBD2. The CDR3 runs 13 residues. Trimming at V came to 8 bases and at J to 7 bases, leaving 7 bases not matched to a gene. The CDR3: CASLADLDGELFF. The CDR3 DNA sequence: TGTGCCAGCCTAGCGGATTTGGACGGGGAGCTGTTTTTT.

This clonotype was recorded at least ten times. This rearrangement joins TRBV12-3 or TRBV12-4 to TRBJ2-4; D uncertain. V was cut by 10 bases and J by 0 bases, with 19 bases left in between. The CDR3 consists of 16 residues. The CDR3 region is CATASQRILAKNIQYF. For the CDR3, the DNA is TGTGCCACCGCCAGCCAAAGAATACTAGCCAAAAACATTCAGTACTTC.

The V gene is TRBV7-3, the J gene TRBJ2-1, with 12 bases matching TRBD2. V dropped 4 bases and J dropped 9; count of bases not matched to a gene: 10. CDR3 length equals 16 residues. CDR1 and CDR2 (germline): SGHTA, FQGTGA. This chain's CDR3 is CASSWKTSGGGREQFF. The DNA of the CDR3 is TGTGCCAGCAGCTGGAAGACTAGCGGGGGAGGGCGTGAGCAGTTCTTC.

The V gene is TRBV7-3, the J gene TRBJ1-1; TRBD1 is a possible D gene (6 bases). Trimming removed 5 bases from V and 6 bases from J, with 16 bases in between. Germline V CDR1 and CDR2: SGHTA, FQGTGA. This CDR3 region has 14 residues. The CDR3 DNA reads TGTGCCAGCAGCCAACCTGGACAGACAGCTGAAGCTTTCTTT. It codes for CASSQPGQTAEAFF.

V and J are TRBV18 and TRBJ1-1; D is possibly TRBD1 (5 bases). V lost 3 bases to trimming and J lost 8 bases, with 22 bases between them. Germline-derived CDR1 and CDR2 are KGHSH and LQKENI. CDR3 length: 16 residues. This chain's CDR3 is CASSPNILQGVTEAFF. DNA for the CDR3: TGTGCCAGCTCACCCAATATATTGCAAGGGGTAACGGAAGCTTTCTTT.

Many counts were recorded for this clonotype. Just one base apart from a much larger clone, this may be a read error. The J gene is TRBJ2-7, the V gene TRBV28; 7 positions match TRBD1. V was pared by 7 bases and J by 0 bases, with 6 bases of the junction left unmatched. From germline, CDR1 is MDHEN and CDR2 SYDVKM. The length of the CDR3 is 14 residues. The CDR3 DNA follows: TGTGCCAGCAACCCCGGGACAGACTCCTACGAGCAGTACTTC. Its translation: CASNPGTDSYEQYF. The whole variable domain, filled in from reference TRBV28 and TRBJ2-7, reads DVKVTQSSRYLVKRTGEKVFLECVQDMDHENMFWYRQDPGLGLRLIYFSYDVKMKEKGDIPEGYSVSREKKERFSLILESASTNQTSMYLCASNPGTDSYEQYFGPGTRLTVT.

This clonotype was counted many times. The J gene is TRBJ2-4, the V gene TRBV12-5; 9 bases line up with TRBD1. V was pared by 0 bases and J by 4 bases, with 4 bases of the junction left unmatched. CDR1 is LGHNT and CDR2 is FRNRAP in the germline V gene. This CDR3 comprises 16 residues. The CDR3 loop is CASGLVLGTGKNIQYF. The CDR3, as DNA: TGTGCTAGTGGTTTGGTACTAGGGACAGGGAAAAACATTCAGTACTTC. The full variable domain, in which reference TRBV12-5 and TRBJ2-4 provide the parts outside the CDR3, is DARVTQTPRHKVTEMGQEVTMRCQPILGHNTVFWYRQTMMQGLELLAYFRNRAPLDDSGMPKDRFSAEMPDATLATLKIQPSEPRDSAVYFCASGLVLGTGKNIQYFGAGTRLSVL.

The chain links TRBV6-1 to TRBJ2-7; the D call may be TRBD1 or TRBD2 (6 bases each). Germline V gene data show CDR1 as MNHNS and CDR2 as SASEGT. The CDR3 is 15 residues long. Deletions cut 6 bases from V and 9 bases from J, with 24 bases between. CDR3 amino acids: CASSGGLGQPRRQYF. CDR3 nucleotides: TGTGCCAGCAGCGGGGGTCTGGGACAACCCAGGAGGCAGTACTTC.

This clonotype showed up many times. V gene TRBV27 combines with J gene TRBJ2-7; TRBD1 might be the D (6 bases). Germline assignment: CDR1 MNHEY and CDR2 SMNVEV (reference sequence). The CDR3 length is 14 residues. V was shortened by 3 bases and J by 4 bases, with 13 bases between the two germline ends. The CDR3 region has the DNA TGTGCCAGCAGTTTTTCAGGGGCTCCTTACGAGCAGTACTTC. This translates into CASSFSGAPYEQYF.

In this sample, this clonotype turned up many times. Here the CDR3 reads CASSIPGLTEETQYF. Written as DNA, the CDR3 is TGTGCCAGCAGTATACCGGGACTAACAGAAGAGACCCAGTACTTC. V usage is TRBV28 and J usage is TRBJ2-5, with TRBD2 identical over 7 bases. Germline assignment: CDR1 MDHEN and CDR2 SYDVKM. With V trimmed by 5 bases and J by 3 bases, 9 bases remained unmatched. The CDR3 runs to 15 residues.

The V gene is TRBV6-5, the J gene TRBJ1-2; 8 bases map to TRBD1. V was pared by 2 bases and J by 6 bases, with 2 bases of the junction left unmatched. This CDR3 is built from 13 residues. Germline lookup yields CDR1 MNHEY and CDR2 SVGAGI. The chain's CDR3 is CASSYRQGNGYTF. The CDR3 DNA is TGTGCCAGCAGTTACCGACAGGGGAATGGCTACACCTTC.

This clonotype was found many times. This sequence joins TRBV19 and TRBJ1-5; possible D gene TRBD1, 6 bases. V was trimmed by 2 bases and J by 4 bases, leaving 9 bases between them. Germline CDR1 is LNHDA and CDR2 is SQIVND (reference sequence). CDR3 size: 14 residues. The CDR3 sequence: CASSIRTENQPQHF. CDR3 bases: TGTGCCAGTAGTATAAGGACAGAAAATCAGCCCCAGCATTTT.

This clonotype was recorded many times. CDR3 amino acids: CASSLVAGEGPGELFF. CDR3 bases: TGTGCCAGCAGTTTGGTAGCGGGAGAGGGTCCCGGGGAGCTGTTTTTT. The rearrangement uses TRBV12-3 or TRBV12-4 and TRBJ2-2; 9 bases line up with TRBD2. Trimming cost V 3 bases and J 6 bases; bases outside gene matches: 8. CDR3 size: 16 residues.

The chain couples TRBV29-1 to TRBJ2-5, with TRBD2 matching over 10 bases. The CDR3 totals 15 residues. V gave up 3 bases and J gave up 3 bases; unmatched junction bases: 7. Looked up from germline, CDR1 is SQVTM and CDR2 is ANQGSEA. The CDR3 coding sequence is TGCAGCGTTGACTCTAGCGGGAGTGCGGAAGAGACCCAGTACTTC. This sequence encodes CSVDSSGSAEETQYF.

Concerning this clonotype: The CDR3 carries no conserved terminal phenylalanine or tryptophan, so it likely arises from a read error. The rearrangement joins TRBV30 to TRBJ1-1; D is possibly TRBD1 (5 bases). Trimming cost V 0 bases and J 0 bases, with 14 bases left between them. Germline CDR1 GTSNPN, CDR2 SVGIG (reference sequence). The CDR3 totals 16 residues. The CDR3 protein is CAWSVGGARMNTEAFL. The DNA of the CDR3 is TGTGCCTGGAGTGTAGGAGGGGCCCGCATGAACACTGAAGCTTTCCTT.

This sequence joins TRBV18 and TRBJ1-5; 7 nucleotides line up with TRBD1. Germline-derived CDR1 and CDR2 are KGHSH and LQKENI. This CDR3 spans 21 amino acids. V lost 1 base and J lost 0; bases outside the gene matches: 18. This chain's CDR3 is CASSPREYSGTVTYSNQPQHF. CDR3 nucleotide sequence: TGTGCCAGCTCACCACGAGAATATTCCGGGACAGTAACTTATAGCAATCAGCCCCAGCATTTT.

The chain combines TRBV6-1 with TRBJ2-2, with 10 bases fitting TRBD2. The ends lost 6 bases at V and 0 bases at J; junction bases unmatched: 1. This CDR3 has 15 residues. Germline V CDR1 and CDR2: MNHNS, SASEGT. The CDR3 is CASRSGGANTGELFF. CDR3 in DNA: TGTGCCAGCAGGAGCGGGGGGGCGAACACCGGGGAGCTGTTTTTT.

In its sample, this clonotype was seen many times. The rearrangement uses TRBV10-3 and TRBJ1-3; no clear D gene. The CDR3 totals 14 residues. The V gene lost 2 bases and the J gene lost 4 bases, with 9 bases spanning the gap. CDR1 and CDR2 from the germline V gene are ENHRY and SYGVKD. Written as DNA, the CDR3 is TGTGCCATCAGTGAGACCCAGCGAGGAAACACCATATATTTT. It specifies CAISETQRGNTIYF.

This clonotype was recorded a few times. J is TRBJ1-2 and V is TRBV20-1; D is uncertain. Germline V gene sequence: CDR1 DFQATT, CDR2 SNEGSKA (reference sequence). This CDR3 comprises 12 residues. V was cut by 3 bases and J by 1 base, with 6 bases left in between. The CDR3 region has the DNA TGCAGTGCTAGGGGCGGTAACTATGGCTACACCTTC. It yields the protein CSARGGNYGYTF.

This clonotype was found many times. V usage is TRBV7-9 and J usage is TRBJ2-4; possible D gene TRBD2, 5 bases. The CDR3 length is 11 residues. Germline V lookup: CDR1 SEHNR, CDR2 FQNEAQ (reference sequence). CDR3 region: CARVAKNIQYF. DNA of the CDR3: TGTGCGCGGGTAGCCAAAAACATTCAGTACTTC.

On this clonotype: Since a much larger clone is just one base distant, this may be a read error. The rearrangement uses TRBV29-1 and TRBJ1-2; D unresolved. From germline, CDR1 is SQVTM and CDR2 ANQGSEA. The length of the CDR3 is 18 residues. With 6 bases removed from V and 2 bases from J, the gap between germline ends came to 28 bases. Here the CDR3 reads CSVGPQQLAGNSNYGYTF. For the CDR3, the DNA is TGCAGCGTCGGGCCTCAACAGCTAGCTGGGAACTCCAACTATGGCTACACCTTC.